A selection of T cell receptor beta chains follows, all from one sample in a study of cytomegalovirus exposure and HLA in healthy donors. Libraries were prepared by immunoSEQ multiplex PCR; TCRdb keeps only in-frame clonotypes and omits some of them. The sample holds approximately 120,000 clones, about 80% seen once. Source material: PBMCs. The receptors come from a woman between 45 and 60 years old in good health and CMV-seropositive. Both conserved end residues are part of each CDR3. The D gene is left open where the match is weak. Where a row states a size, it is once, few, many or the class of an expanded clone; other rows omit it.

d_gene	v_gene	j_gene	abundance	CDR3aa	CDR3nt
TRBD1	TRBV27	TRBJ2-3	.	CASSPHPGQGPTDTQYF	TGTGCCAGCAGTCCCCACCCCGGACAGGGCCCCACAGATACGCAGTATTTT
.	TRBV27	TRBJ2-5	.	CASRPTTLGTQYF	TGTGCCAGCAGGCCTACTACCCTCGGGACCCAGTACTTC
.	TRBV6-5	TRBJ1-1	.	CASSYLANTEAFF	TGTGCCAGCAGTTACTTAGCGAACACTGAAGCTTTCTTT
TRBD2	TRBV9	TRBJ2-7	.	CASSVGGGSEQYF	TGTGCCAGCAGCGTAGGCGGGGGGTCCGAGCAGTACTTC
.	TRBV5-5	TRBJ2-7	few	CASSLEGRSYEQYF	TGTGCCAGCAGCTTGGAGGGGCGCTCCTACGAGCAGTACTTC
.	TRBV5-4	TRBJ1-2	.	CASSSPTANYGYTF	TGTGCCAGCAGTTCTCCAACAGCTAACTATGGCTACACCTTC
.	TRBV9	TRBJ2-3	.	CASTYGAGDTQYF	TGTGCCAGCACCTATGGGGCCGGAGATACGCAGTATTTT
TRBD1	TRBV9	TRBJ1-2	.	CASSPDRGPNYGYTF	TGTGCCAGCAGCCCGGACAGGGGGCCTAACTATGGCTACACCTTC
.	TRBV7-2	TRBJ2-5	.	CASSLMLGETQYF	TGTGCCAGCAGCTTAATGCTCGGAGAGACCCAGTACTTC
TRBD2	TRBV11-3	TRBJ2-3	.	CASSPSTSGSTDTQYF	TGTGCCAGCAGCCCCTCGACTAGCGGGAGCACAGATACGCAGTATTTT
TRBD1	TRBV4-3	TRBJ1-2	.	CASSPGTGHYGYTF	TGCGCCAGCAGCCCGGGGACAGGCCACTATGGCTACACCTTC
.	TRBV7-2	TRBJ1-6	.	CASSLRGSRISPLHF	TGTGCCAGCAGCTTAAGGGGATCCCGTATTTCACCCCTCCACTTT
.	TRBV4-1	TRBJ1-1	.	CASSQDVGGPRQPEAFF	TGCGCCAGCAGCCAAGACGTCGGGGGGCCTCGTCAACCTGAAGCTTTCTTT
TRBD1	TRBV7-2	TRBJ2-5	.	CASSLERVGTGGETQYF	TGTGCCAGCAGCTTAGAACGGGTTGGGACAGGGGGGGAGACCCAGTACTTC
.	TRBV11-2	TRBJ2-2	.	CASSFSYPGGELFF	TGTGCCAGCAGCTTCTCCTATCCCGGCGGGGAGCTGTTTTTT
.	TRBV4-3	TRBJ2-7	.	CASSQDSRDEQYF	TGCGCCAGCAGCCAAGATAGCAGGGACGAGCAGTACTTC
.	TRBV27	TRBJ2-7	few	CASSEWQGIYEQYF	TGTGCCAGCAGTGAATGGCAGGGGATCTACGAGCAGTACTTC
TRBD1	TRBV2	TRBJ2-1	.	CASSGTGNYNEQFF	TGTGCCAGCAGCGGGACAGGAAACTACAATGAGCAGTTCTTC
.	TRBV29-1	TRBJ1-1	.	CSVMEGNTEAFF	TGCAGCGTTATGGAGGGGAACACTGAAGCTTTCTTT
.	TRBV6-5	TRBJ1-1	.	CASSYLRGETEAFF	TGTGCCAGCAGTTACCTACGGGGGGAAACTGAAGCTTTCTTT